Included here is one TCR beta chain sequence, with context. Its matching antigen is unknown. The sample belongs to a study of PD-1 blockade in classical Hodgkin lymphoma. Notes on the study in general: By C4D1, diversity of CD4+ TCRs had risen significantly, whereas that of CD8+ TCRs had not.

CDR3 length: 18 residues. The junction had 22 bases not matched to a gene; V was cut back by 9 bases and J by 3 bases. Germline CDR1 and CDR2: SGHDT and YYEEEE. Each patient experienced a relapse that followed autologous stem cell transplantation, and brentuximab vedotin exposure varied. Magnetic negative selection of thawed PBMCs was the method by which CD4+ T cells were purified. Only in-frame clones appear in the TCRdb table, and some are missing; sequencing was by immunoSEQ multiplex PCR. This repertoire shows thousands of clones, 70% to 80% found once; its top ten account for over 3.5%. Material: CD4+ T cells from blood, obtained at baseline. The receptor's source is a human donor with classical Hodgkin lymphoma. The chain is built from TRBV5-6 and TRBJ1-2; TRBD1 matches at 8 bases. The CDR3 is CATNQFGRLNRGYYGYTF. The DNA for the CDR3 is TGTGCCACCAACCAATTCGGCCGACTAAACAGGGGGTACTATGGCTACACCTTC.